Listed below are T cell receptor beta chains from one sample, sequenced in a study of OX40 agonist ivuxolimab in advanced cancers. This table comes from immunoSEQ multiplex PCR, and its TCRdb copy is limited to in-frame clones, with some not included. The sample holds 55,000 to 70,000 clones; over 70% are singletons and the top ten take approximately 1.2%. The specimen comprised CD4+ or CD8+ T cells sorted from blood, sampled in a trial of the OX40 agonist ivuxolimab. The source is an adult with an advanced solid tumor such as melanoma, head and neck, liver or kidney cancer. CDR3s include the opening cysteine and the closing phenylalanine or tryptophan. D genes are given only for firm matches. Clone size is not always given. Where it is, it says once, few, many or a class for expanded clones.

DNA: TGTGCCAGCAGTCCTACAGGGGAGAGCACAGATACGCAGTATTTT; CDR3: CASSPTGESTDTQYF; V: TRBV5-4; J: TRBJ2-3; D: TRBD1; size: .
DNA: TGCGCCAGCAGCTCCAATGGACAGGGGGCGGTTGAGGGCTACACCTTC; CDR3: CASSSNGQGAVEGYTF; V: TRBV5-1; J: TRBJ1-2; D: TRBD1; size: .
DNA: TGTGCCAGCAGCTTGTCAGACACCCTCTACGAGCAGTACTTC; CDR3: CASSLSDTLYEQYF; V: TRBV5-5; J: TRBJ2-7; D: .; size: medium-sized
DNA: TGTGCCTGGAGTGTAGGGGGTAATCAGCCCCAGCATTTT; CDR3: CAWSVGGNQPQHF; V: TRBV30; J: TRBJ1-5; D: .; size: .
DNA: TGTGCCAGCTCACCTCACCCCACAGGGGTGGAAGGCTACACCTTC; CDR3: CASSPHPTGVEGYTF; V: TRBV18; J: TRBJ1-2; D: TRBD1; size: .
DNA: TGTGCCAGCAGCGGCCCGGGGTCGGGGGGGAGCACAGATACGCAGTATTTT; CDR3: CASSGPGSGGSTDTQYF; V: TRBV9; J: TRBJ2-3; D: TRBD2; size: .
DNA: TGTGCCTGGAGTGTACTGTTATTGGGGCCCGGCGGGGAGCTGTTTTTT; CDR3: CAWSVLLLGPGGELFF; V: TRBV30; J: TRBJ2-2; D: .; size: once
DNA: TGCGCCAGCAGCTTGGATAGCGGACCCCAAGAGACCCAGTACTTC; CDR3: CASSLDSGPQETQYF; V: TRBV5-1; J: TRBJ2-5; D: .; size: .
DNA: TGTGCCAGCTCACTGGGGACGAGCAATGAGGAGCAGTACTTC; CDR3: CASSLGTSNEEQYF; V: TRBV18; J: TRBJ2-7; D: .; size: .
DNA: TGTGCCAGCTCACCAGTGAAAGGGGTCCGCTCCTACGAGCAGTACTTC; CDR3: CASSPVKGVRSYEQYF; V: TRBV18; J: TRBJ2-7; D: .; size: .
DNA: TGTGCCAGCAGCATAACAGGGGAGAACAATCAGCCCCAGCATTTT; CDR3: CASSITGENNQPQHF; V: TRBV6-5; J: TRBJ1-5; D: TRBD1; size: .
DNA: TGCGCCAGCAGCCCGACCCGACAGGGTAGTGGCTACACCTTC; CDR3: CASSPTRQGSGYTF; V: TRBV5-1; J: TRBJ1-2; D: TRBD1; size: .
DNA: TGTGCCAGCAGCTCGGGGGGACAGGAGAATCCTAACTATGGCTACACCTTC; CDR3: CASSSGGQENPNYGYTF; V: TRBV9; J: TRBJ1-2; D: TRBD1; size: .
DNA: TGTGCCAGCAGTGAGTCGGGTCGGGTCTATGGCTACACCTTC; CDR3: CASSESGRVYGYTF; V: TRBV6-1; J: TRBJ1-2; D: .; size: once
DNA: TGTGCCACCAGCGTACAGGGTAACTATGGCTACACCTTC; CDR3: CATSVQGNYGYTF; V: TRBV15; J: TRBJ1-2; D: .; size: .
DNA: TGTGCCAGCAGTTGGACCGGGACTCACACAGATACGCAGTATTTT; CDR3: CASSWTGTHTDTQYF; V: TRBV27; J: TRBJ2-3; D: .; size: once
DNA: TGTGCCAGCAGCCAAGATGGAGGGGGATGGTCGTACGAGCAGTACTTC; CDR3: CASSQDGGGWSYEQYF; V: TRBV4-2; J: TRBJ2-7; D: .; size: .
DNA: TGTGCCAGCGCCCGGGACAGCTCCTACGAGCAGTACTTC; CDR3: CASARDSSYEQYF; V: TRBV6-5; J: TRBJ2-7; D: TRBD1; size: once
DNA: TGTGCCAGCAGCTCAGAGACAGGCTACAATGAGCAGTTCTTC; CDR3: CASSSETGYNEQFF; V: TRBV9; J: TRBJ2-1; D: .; size: .
DNA: TGCGCCAGCAGTAACGGCATGATGGGGCCCGGGGAGCTGTTTTTT; CDR3: CASSNGMMGPGELFF; V: TRBV5-1; J: TRBJ2-2; D: .; size: .
DNA: TGTGCCAGCAGTGACGCCCCCGTGGTAGCGGGGGTGGAGACCCAGTACTTC; CDR3: CASSDAPVVAGVETQYF; V: TRBV6-1; J: TRBJ2-5; D: TRBD2; size: once
DNA: TGTGCCTGGAGTGTACGAGGGACAGAGAAGCAGTACTTC; CDR3: CAWSVRGTEKQYF; V: TRBV30; J: TRBJ2-7; D: TRBD1; size: .
DNA: TGCGCCAGCAAATACAGTCGTCTAATTAATGAAAAACTGTTTTTT; CDR3: CASKYSRLINEKLFF; V: TRBV4-1; J: TRBJ1-4; D: .; size: .
DNA: TGTGCTAGTGGTTTGGGGAGGGACTGGAGAAGTAATGAGCAGTTCTTC; CDR3: CASGLGRDWRSNEQFF; V: TRBV12-5; J: TRBJ2-1; D: .; size: .
DNA: TGTGCCAGCAGCAACGGGTGGAACGGCTACACCTTC; CDR3: CASSNGWNGYTF; V: TRBV21-1; J: TRBJ1-2; D: .; size: .
DNA: TGTGCCAGCAGTCTTGACCCGGGCGAAGAGCAGTACTTC; CDR3: CASSLDPGEEQYF; V: TRBV7-6; J: TRBJ2-5; D: .; size: .
DNA: TGTGCCAGCAGCTTAGGTGTGGGGGGTAACTATGGCTACACCTTC; CDR3: CASSLGVGGNYGYTF; V: TRBV7-2; J: TRBJ1-2; D: .; size: .
DNA: TGCAGCGAGCAACAGGGGGGGACAGATACGCAGTATTTT; CDR3: CSEQQGGTDTQYF; V: TRBV29-1; J: TRBJ2-3; D: .; size: .
DNA: TGCGCCAGCAGCCAAGCATGGGCAGGGATTAACTATGGCTACACCTTC; CDR3: CASSQAWAGINYGYTF; V: TRBV4-3; J: TRBJ1-2; D: .; size: .
DNA: TGTGCCACCAGCGGCGTCCGTGTGGAACAAGAGACCCAGTACTTC; CDR3: CATSGVRVEQETQYF; V: TRBV15; J: TRBJ2-5; D: .; size: .
DNA: TGTGCCAGCAGCTTAGGGGCTCTAGCCAAAAACATTCAGTACTTC; CDR3: CASSLGALAKNIQYF; V: TRBV7-8; J: TRBJ2-4; D: .; size: .
DNA: TGTGCCAGCAGCGCTACAGGGAATACAGACTACGAGCAGTACTTC; CDR3: CASSATGNTDYEQYF; V: TRBV7-8; J: TRBJ2-7; D: .; size: .